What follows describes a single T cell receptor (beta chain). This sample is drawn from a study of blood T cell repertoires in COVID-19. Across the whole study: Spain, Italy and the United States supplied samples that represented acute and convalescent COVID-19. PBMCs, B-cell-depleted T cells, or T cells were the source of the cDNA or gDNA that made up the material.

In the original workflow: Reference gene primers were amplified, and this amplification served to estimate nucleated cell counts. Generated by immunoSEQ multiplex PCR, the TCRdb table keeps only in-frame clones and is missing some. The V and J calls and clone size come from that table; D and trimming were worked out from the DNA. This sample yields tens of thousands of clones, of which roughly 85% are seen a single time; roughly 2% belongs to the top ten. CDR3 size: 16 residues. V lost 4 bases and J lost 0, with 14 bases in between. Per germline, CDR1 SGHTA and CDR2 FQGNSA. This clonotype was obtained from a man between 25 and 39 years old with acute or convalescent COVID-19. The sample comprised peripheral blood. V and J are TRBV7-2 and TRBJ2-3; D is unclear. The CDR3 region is CASSSGISRSTDTQYF. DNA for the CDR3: TGTGCCAGCAGCTCGGGTATTTCCCGGAGCACAGATACGCAGTATTTT.